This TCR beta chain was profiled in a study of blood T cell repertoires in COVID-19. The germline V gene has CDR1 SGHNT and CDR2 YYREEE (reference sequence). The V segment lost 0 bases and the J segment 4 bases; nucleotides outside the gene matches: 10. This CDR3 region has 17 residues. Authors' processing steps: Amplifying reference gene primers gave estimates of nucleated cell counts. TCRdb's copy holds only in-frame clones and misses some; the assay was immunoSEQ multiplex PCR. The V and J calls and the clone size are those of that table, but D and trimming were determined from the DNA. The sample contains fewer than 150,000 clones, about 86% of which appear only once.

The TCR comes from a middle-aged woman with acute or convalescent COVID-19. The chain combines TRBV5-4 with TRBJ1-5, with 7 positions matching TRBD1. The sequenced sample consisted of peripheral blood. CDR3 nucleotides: TGTGCCAGCAGCTTGGGCGGGCGACAGGGCCTAAATCAGCCCCAGCATTTT. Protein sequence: CASSLGGRQGLNQPQHF.